The present T cell receptor beta chain was sequenced within a study of early T cells in non-severe SARS-CoV-2 infection. Study-level results: Matching results from VDJdb favored anti-spike CD8 responses, leaving private and CD4 specificities undetected.

This clonotype was picked up many times. Antigen specificity is unknown. The CDR3 totals 15 residues. Germline V gives CDR1 MNHEY, CDR2 SMNVEV (reference sequence). V lost 6 bases to trimming and J lost 0 bases, with 12 bases between them. Using its own MiXCR run on the 5' RACE reads, TCRdb lists one record per CDR3 protein. The sample lists roughly 51,000 distinct CDR3 sequences, 7.7% occurring once. The chain uses TRBV27 and TRBJ1-5; perhaps TRBD1 as D (5 bases). Specimen: whole blood. The sequence derives from an adult who was a healthcare worker with PCR-confirmed SARS-CoV-2 infection or an uninfected control (not recorded which). CDR3 residues: CASRLARVSNQPQHF. The CDR3 nucleotides read TGTGCCAGCAGGCTTGCCAGGGTTAGCAATCAGCCCCAGCATTTT.